The 20 T cell receptor beta chains in this list originate from one sample, sequenced in a study of T cell responses to AZD1222 COVID-19 vaccine. Sequencing was performed with immunoSEQ multiplex PCR; in TCRdb, only in-frame clones are kept and a portion is missing. The sample holds approximately 90,000 clones; approximately 86% are singletons and the top ten take approximately 7.9%. This sample comprised peripheral blood, obtained on day 0 of AZD1222 vaccination. The receptors were sampled from an adult in good health.

The gene calls are TRBV19 and TRBJ2-7, with D possibly being TRBD1 (5 bases). Germline lookup yields CDR1 LNHDA and CDR2 SQIVND (reference sequence). Trimming pared 7 bases from V and 6 bases from J, leaving 22 bases between. The CDR3 sequence is 15 residues long. The CDR3 DNA reads TGTGCCAGTACCCCCTCCCCCAGGGAAGGGTCCGAGCAGTACTTC. It encodes CASTPSPREGSEQYF. The full variable domain, rest sourced from reference TRBV19 and TRBJ2-7, is DGGITQSPKYLFRKEGQNVTLSCEQNLNHDAMYWYRQDPGQGLRLIYYSQIVNDFQKGDIAEGYSVSREKKESFPLTVTSAQKNPTAFYLCASTPSPREGSEQYFGPGTRLTVT.

The sample holds one count of this clone. CDR3 sequence (DNA): TGTGCCTGGAGCTTAGGGGCTGAAGCTTTCTTT. It specifies CAWSLGAEAFF. The chain couples TRBV30 to TRBJ1-1; possible D gene TRBD1, 5 bases. In germline, CDR1 is GTSNPN, CDR2 SVGIG (reference sequence). The CDR3 is 11 residues long. The V gene lost 3 bases and the J gene lost 6 bases, with 8 bases spanning the gap.

The chain joins TRBV7-9 to TRBJ1-4; TRBD1 is a possible D gene (5 bases). V lost 3 bases, J lost 8 bases, and 13 bases lay in between. CDR3 length: 14 amino acids. CDR1 is SEHNR and CDR2 is FQNEAQ in the germline V gene (reference sequence). The CDR3 is CASSFGDSREKLFF. The DNA for the CDR3 is TGTGCCAGCAGCTTCGGGGACTCAAGAGAAAAACTGTTTTTT.

The chain uses TRBV5-4 and TRBJ2-7, with D maybe TRBD1 (6 bases). The CDR3 contains 14 residues. Trimming took off 4 bases at V and 3 bases at J, with 14 bases between the two ends. Germline CDR1 SGHNT, CDR2 YYREEE (reference sequence). The CDR3 DNA reads TGTGCCAGCAGCACCAGGGGTTACGGCTACGAGCAGTACTTC. This sequence encodes CASSTRGYGYEQYF.

The chain uses TRBV3-1 (or the pseudogene TRBV3-2) and TRBJ2-6; 12 bases fit TRBD2. The CDR3 has 18 amino acids. V was clipped by 3 bases and J by 2 bases; unmatched bases: 5. Germline CDR1 and CDR2: LGHDT and YNNKEL (reference sequence). The CDR3 DNA reads as TGTGCCAGCAGCCAGAATCTAGCGGGAGGGACTGGGGCCAACGTCCTGACTTTC. Translated, it gives CASSQNLAGGTGANVLTF.

This chain joins TRBV21-1 and TRBJ2-7; the DNA was not used to check the table's D call, TRBD2. TRBV21-1 is labeled a pseudogene. This CDR3 is 17 amino acids long. CDR3 loop: CASILNEESGRPYEQYF. The DNA of the CDR3 is TGTGCCAGCATCTTGAACGAAGAGAGCGGGAGACCCTACGAGCAGTACTTC.

V gene TRBV5-1 combines with J gene TRBJ2-6; 10 nucleotides agree with TRBD1. Germline V CDR1 and CDR2: SGHRS, YFSETQ. CDR3 length: 17 residues. Unmatched junction bases numbered 5, after V lost 4 bases and J lost 1 base. The CDR3 sequence is CASSDGQGVSGANVLTF. CDR3 bases: TGCGCCAGCAGCGATGGACAGGGGGTTTCTGGGGCCAACGTCCTGACTTTC.

This sequence joins TRBV7-9 and TRBJ1-6; D not certain. Germline CDR1 and CDR2: SEHNR and FQNEAQ (reference sequence). Trimming took off 1 base at V and 8 bases at J, with 3 bases between the two ends. The CDR3 length is 12 residues. As DNA, the CDR3 is TGTGCCAGCAGCTTAGAGGATTCACCCCTCCACTTT. Encoded protein: CASSLEDSPLHF.

The V call is TRBV3-1 (or the pseudogene TRBV3-2), the J call TRBJ2-5, with D possibly matching TRBD1 (6 bases). The ends were cut back, 2 bases at V and 2 bases at J, with 6 bases in the middle. Germline V CDR1 and CDR2: LGHDT, YNNKEL (reference sequence). The CDR3 sequence is 13 residues long. CDR3 sequence: CASSQQGQETQYF. CDR3 DNA sequence: TGTGCCAGCAGCCAACAGGGGCAAGAGACCCAGTACTTC.

V gene TRBV5-4 combines with J gene TRBJ1-3, with D perhaps TRBD1 (6 bases). Germline CDR1 SGHNT, CDR2 YYREEE (reference sequence). The CDR3 is 13 amino acids. Trimming removed 0 bases from V and 8 bases from J, with 9 bases in between. CDR3 sequence: CASSLAGEDTIYF. The CDR3 DNA follows: TGTGCCAGCAGCTTGGCAGGGGAGGACACCATATATTTT.

The genes are TRBV11-2 and TRBJ2-7; the D gene is possibly TRBD2 (5 bases). Trimming pared 1 base from V and 5 bases from J, leaving 12 bases between. Germline V gives CDR1 SGHAT, CDR2 FQNNGV. CDR3 length: 14 residues. The CDR3 bases are TGTGCCAGCAGCTTAGCTACGGGGAAACACGAGCAGTACTTC. This gives the protein CASSLATGKHEQYF.

The chain employs TRBV10-3 and TRBJ2-7; a weak D match, TRBD2 (6 bases). Trimming removed 3 bases at V and 0 bases at J, with 12 bases between. There are 15 residues in the CDR3. From germline, CDR1 is ENHRY and CDR2 SYGVKD. The CDR3 DNA is TGTGCCATCAGTGAAGGACGGGGGAGCTCCTACGAGCAGTACTTC. Translation gives CAISEGRGSSYEQYF.

The chain joins TRBV5-1 to TRBJ2-7; TRBD1 agrees at 9 bases. Germline assignment: CDR1 SGHRS and CDR2 YFSETQ. This CDR3 comprises 16 residues. V trimming: 3 bases; J trimming: 0 bases; junction bases outside the gene matches: 7. DNA for the CDR3: TGCGCCAGCAGCTCCCGGGACAGGGACAACTCCTACGAGCAGTACTTC. It encodes CASSSRDRDNSYEQYF.

This clone has just one count. V is TRBV19 and J is TRBJ2-3; 12 bases match TRBD2. This CDR3 region has 15 residues. After removal of 5 bases from V and 5 bases from J, the junction contained 5 bases not matched to a gene. Per germline, CDR1 LNHDA and CDR2 SQIVND (reference sequence). For the CDR3, the DNA is TGTGCCAGTAGTCCCGGACTAGCGGGACGAGATACGCAGTATTTT. It specifies CASSPGLAGRDTQYF. Full variable domain (outside the CDR3, taken from reference TRBV19 and TRBJ2-3): DGGITQSPKYLFRKEGQNVTLSCEQNLNHDAMYWYRQDPGQGLRLIYYSQIVNDFQKGDIAEGYSVSREKKESFPLTVTSAQKNPTAFYLCASSPGLAGRDTQYFGPGTRLTVL.

This sequence joins TRBV18 and TRBJ1-2; no clear D gene. In germline, CDR1 is KGHSH, CDR2 LQKENI. The CDR3 contains 16 residues. The germline V and J ends were trimmed by 3 bases and 7 bases, with 21 bases remaining between them. This CDR3 is CASSPETTAHYPGYTF. Here the CDR3 DNA reads TGTGCCAGCTCACCGGAAACGACGGCACACTACCCTGGCTACACCTTC. Drawing the rest from reference TRBV18 and TRBJ1-2, the complete variable domain is NAGVMQNPRHLVRRRGQEARLRCSPMKGHSHVYWYRQLPEEGLKFMVYLQKENIIDESGMPKERFSAEFPKEGPSILRIQQVVRGDSAAYFCASSPETTAHYPGYTFGSGTRLTVV.

The J gene is TRBJ2-1, the V gene TRBV11-3; a weak D match, TRBD2 (6 bases). The germline V gene has CDR1 SGHNT and CDR2 YENEEA. V gave up 2 bases and J gave up 6 bases, with 11 bases separating them. The length of the CDR3 is 14 residues. The CDR3 sequence: CASSLRGKRNEQFF. Written as DNA, the CDR3 is TGTGCCAGCAGCTTACGGGGGAAGCGCAATGAGCAGTTCTTC. Filled out from reference TRBV11-3 and TRBJ2-1, the complete variable domain reads EAGVVQSPRYKIIEKKQPVAFWCNPISGHNTLYWYLQNLGQGPELLIRYENEEAVDDSQLPKDRFSAERLKGVDSTLKIQPAELGDSAVYLCASSLRGKRNEQFFGPGTRLTVL.

This sequence joins TRBV24-1 and TRBJ2-3; 9 nucleotides agree with TRBD2. The CDR3 is 15 residues long. The ends lost 7 bases at V and 3 bases at J; junction bases unmatched: 7. Germline CDR1 reads KGHDR; CDR2 reads SFDVKD. CDR3 loop: CATSAGGRGTDTQYF. The CDR3 DNA follows: TGTGCCACCAGCGCGGGGGGGCGCGGGACAGATACGCAGTATTTT.

The rearrangement uses TRBV11-3 and TRBJ2-1, with 7 nucleotides matching TRBD1. The length of the CDR3 is 15 residues. With V trimmed by 5 bases and J by 8 bases, 12 bases remained unmatched. Germline V CDR1 and CDR2: SGHNT, YENEEA. As DNA, the CDR3 is TGTGCCAGCAGCGCGCTAGGGACAAGGGGGCATGAGCAGTTCTTC. This codes for CASSALGTRGHEQFF.

The chain recombines TRBV29-1 with TRBJ2-3; TRBD2 aligns across 13 bases. Germline trimming cut 7 bases from V and 3 bases from J; bases unmatched to any gene: 4. The CDR3 length is 14 residues. Per the germline V gene, CDR1 is SQVTM and CDR2 is ANQGSEA. The CDR3 DNA reads as TGCAGCGGCCTACTAGCGGGAGGGACAGATACGCAGTATTTT. Its translation: CSGLLAGGTDTQYF.

The chain recombines TRBV6-5 with TRBJ1-3; 8 bases fit TRBD1. The CDR3 totals 15 residues. The trim removed 2 bases at V and 4 bases at J, leaving 4 bases unmatched. Germline values: CDR1 MNHEY, CDR2 SVGAGI. The CDR3 DNA reads TGTGCCAGCAGTTACGCGACAGGGGCGGGAAACACCATATATTTT. Its protein product is CASSYATGAGNTIYF.